This T cell receptor (beta chain) was recovered during a study of cytomegalovirus exposure and HLA in healthy donors. Points from the study as a whole: A few chains linked to CMV were shown in vitro to be specific for CMV antigens.

The CDR3 loop spans 13 amino acids. Germline V gives CDR1 SGHDT, CDR2 YYEEEE. Trimming cost V 2 bases and J 10 bases, with 13 bases left between them. TCRdb keeps only in-frame clones here, not all; method: immunoSEQ multiplex PCR. The sample shows hundreds of thousands of clones, less than 85% of them seen only once. About this clone itself: Antigen specificity is unknown.

This TCR derives from a woman between 18 and 29 years old in good health and CMV-seronegative. The sample was PBMCs. The genes are TRBV5-6 and TRBJ2-1; D gene uncertain. Here the CDR3 DNA reads TGTGCCAGCAGCTTTGCGCCCTTGGGGGAGCAGTTCTTC. As protein: CASSFAPLGEQFF.